This record concerns one T cell receptor beta chain sequence. Symptom resolution, clearance, or two negative PCRs marked donors in Cohort 3 as recovered. The sample comes from a study of blood T cell repertoires in COVID-19. Germline V gives CDR1 SGHTA, CDR2 FQGTGA. The CDR3 totals 14 residues. Unmatched junction bases numbered 6, after V lost 5 bases and J lost 5 bases. Only in-frame clones appear in the TCRdb table, and some are missing; sequencing was by immunoSEQ multiplex PCR. Of about 160,000 clones listed, less than 85% are singletons. Sequences were obtained from PBMCs or T cells enriched from blood (not recorded which). The chain joins TRBV7-3 to TRBJ2-1; 7 positions agree with TRBD2. This sequence originates from a man in his sixties who had recovered from COVID-19. CDR3 in amino acids: CASSPRTRNNEQFF. The CDR3 DNA is TGTGCCAGCAGCCCTCGGACTAGAAACAATGAGCAGTTCTTC.